This T cell receptor (beta chain) was found in a study of identical twins. Points from the study as a whole: Reduced insertions were recorded for abundant cord blood beta clonotypes, with no such pattern in memory repertoires. Recombination models fit unrelated individuals' TCR alpha sharing but underestimated twins'.

Germline lookup yields CDR1 MGHRA and CDR2 YSYEKL. Trimming shortened V by 4 bases and J by 7 bases, and 14 bases separated the two germline ends. The CDR3 is made up of 14 amino acids. A universal primer site came from template switching; cDNA carried unique molecular identifiers. Via MiXCR, TCRdb re-called the 5' RACE reads, giving one row per CDR3 protein. Altogether some 1,600,000 distinct CDR3 sequences are present, about 30% being singletons, with the ten largest covering about 0.3%. As for this clonotype: The antigen remains unidentified.

In every case, the donor was a healthy Caucasian. The receptor was isolated from a newborn girl in good health. The rearrangement joins TRBV4-1 to TRBJ2-1; D not certain. What was sequenced was cord blood. CDR3 protein: CASSLVVRSNEQFF. In DNA, the CDR3 is TGCGCCAGCAGCCTTGTTGTGCGCTCGAATGAGCAGTTCTTC.